This T cell receptor beta chain came from a study of T cell responses to AZD1222 COVID-19 vaccine. Whole-study results and caveats: Donors were chiefly white British, with a greater number of females, and clonal diversity was perhaps underestimated. Baseline seropositivity occurred in only 5 or 6 AZD1222 recipients.

The assay was immunoSEQ multiplex PCR, and TCRdb's table has in-frame clones only and misses some. The table records under 150,000 clones, around 90% of them present only once. For this clone: Its antigen remains unknown.

Per germline, CDR1 WSHSY and CDR2 SAAADI. The CDR3 has 16 amino acids. The V end lost 6 bases, the J end lost 1 base, and 16 bases lay between the germline ends. The chain is built from TRBV10-2 and TRBJ1-5, with D maybe TRBD1 (5 bases). This TCR derives from an adult in good health. Sequencing was performed on peripheral blood, taken on day 0 of AZD1222 vaccination. The CDR3 nucleotides read TGCGCCAGCAGGCCCGGGGGGGGTCGAAGCAATCAGCCCCAGCATTTT. Encoded protein: CASRPGGGRSNQPQHF.